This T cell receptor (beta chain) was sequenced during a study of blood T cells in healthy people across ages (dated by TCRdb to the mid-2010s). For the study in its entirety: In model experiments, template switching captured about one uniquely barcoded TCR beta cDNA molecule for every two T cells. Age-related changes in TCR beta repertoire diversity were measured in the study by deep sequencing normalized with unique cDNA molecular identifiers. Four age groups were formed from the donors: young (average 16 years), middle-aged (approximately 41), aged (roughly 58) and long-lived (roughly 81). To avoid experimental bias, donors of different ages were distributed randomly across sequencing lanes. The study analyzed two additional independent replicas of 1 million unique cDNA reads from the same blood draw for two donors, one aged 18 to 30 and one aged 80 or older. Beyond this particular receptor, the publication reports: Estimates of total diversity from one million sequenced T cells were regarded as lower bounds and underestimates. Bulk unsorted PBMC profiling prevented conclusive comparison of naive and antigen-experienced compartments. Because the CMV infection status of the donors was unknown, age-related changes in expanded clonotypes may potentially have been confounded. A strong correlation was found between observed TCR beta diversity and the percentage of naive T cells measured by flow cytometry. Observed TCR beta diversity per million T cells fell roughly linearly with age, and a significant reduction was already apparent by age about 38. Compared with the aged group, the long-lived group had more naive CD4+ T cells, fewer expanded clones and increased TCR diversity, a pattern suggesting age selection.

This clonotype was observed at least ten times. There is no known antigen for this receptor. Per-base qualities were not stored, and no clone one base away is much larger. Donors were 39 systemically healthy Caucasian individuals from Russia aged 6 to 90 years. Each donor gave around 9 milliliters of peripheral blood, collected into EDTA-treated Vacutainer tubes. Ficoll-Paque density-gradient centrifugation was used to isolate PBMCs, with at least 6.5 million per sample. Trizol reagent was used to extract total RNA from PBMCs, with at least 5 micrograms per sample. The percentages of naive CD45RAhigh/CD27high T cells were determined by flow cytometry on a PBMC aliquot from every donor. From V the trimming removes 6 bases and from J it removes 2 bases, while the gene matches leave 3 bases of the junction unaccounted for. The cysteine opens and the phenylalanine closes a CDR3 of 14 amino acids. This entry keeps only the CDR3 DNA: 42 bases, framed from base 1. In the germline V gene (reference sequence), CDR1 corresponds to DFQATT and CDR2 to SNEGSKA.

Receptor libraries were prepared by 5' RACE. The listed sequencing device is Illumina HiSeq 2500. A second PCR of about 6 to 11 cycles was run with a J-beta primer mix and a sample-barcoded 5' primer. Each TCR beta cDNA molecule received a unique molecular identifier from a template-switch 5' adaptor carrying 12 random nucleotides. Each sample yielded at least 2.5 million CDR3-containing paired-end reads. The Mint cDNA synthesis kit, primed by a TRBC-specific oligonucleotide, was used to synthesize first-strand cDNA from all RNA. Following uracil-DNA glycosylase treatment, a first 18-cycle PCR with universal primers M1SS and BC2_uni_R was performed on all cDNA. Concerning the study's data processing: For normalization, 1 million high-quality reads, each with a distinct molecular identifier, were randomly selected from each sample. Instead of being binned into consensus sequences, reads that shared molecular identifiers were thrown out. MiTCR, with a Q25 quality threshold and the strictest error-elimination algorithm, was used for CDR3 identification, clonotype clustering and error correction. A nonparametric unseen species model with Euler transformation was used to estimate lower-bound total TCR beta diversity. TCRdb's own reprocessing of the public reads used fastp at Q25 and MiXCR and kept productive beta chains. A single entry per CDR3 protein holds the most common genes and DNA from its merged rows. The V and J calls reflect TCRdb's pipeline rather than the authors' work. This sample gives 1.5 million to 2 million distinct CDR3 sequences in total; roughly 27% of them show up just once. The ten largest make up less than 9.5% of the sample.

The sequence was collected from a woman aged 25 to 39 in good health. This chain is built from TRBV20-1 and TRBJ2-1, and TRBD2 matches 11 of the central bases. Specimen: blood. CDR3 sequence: CSADSGGAYNEQFF. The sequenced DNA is TGCAGTGCCGATAGCGGGGGGGCCTACAATGAGCAGTTCTTC.